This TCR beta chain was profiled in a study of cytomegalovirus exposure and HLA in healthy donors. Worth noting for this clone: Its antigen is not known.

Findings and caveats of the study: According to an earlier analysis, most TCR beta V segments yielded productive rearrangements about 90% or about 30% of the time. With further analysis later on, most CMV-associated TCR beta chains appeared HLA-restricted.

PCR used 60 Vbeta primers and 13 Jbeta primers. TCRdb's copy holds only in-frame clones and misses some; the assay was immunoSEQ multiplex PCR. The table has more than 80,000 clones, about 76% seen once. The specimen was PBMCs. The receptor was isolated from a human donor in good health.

The CDR3, as DNA: TGTGCCAGTAGTCGCCCCGCAGGGGGCTCCTACAATGAGCAGTTCTTC. Translation gives CASSRPAGGSYNEQFF. The chain couples TRBV19 to TRBJ2-1, with 7 bases identical to TRBD1. This CDR3 spans 16 amino acids. Looked up from germline, CDR1 is LNHDA and CDR2 is SQIVND (reference sequence). J was trimmed by 0 bases and V by 5 bases; bases with no gene match: 7.